This T cell receptor beta chain was documented in a study of T cell changes during pregnancy in multiple sclerosis. CDR1 and CDR2 (germline): SNHLY, FYNNEI. This CDR3 has 15 amino acids. V was pared by 1 base and J by 7 bases, with 13 bases between. Clones were read by immunoSEQ multiplex PCR, and TCRdb kept only the in-frame ones, dropping some. The table lists tens of thousands of clones, about 91% of them singletons. The sequencing here drew on CD4+ T cells from peripheral blood mononuclear cells, taken after pregnancy. V gene TRBV2 combines with J gene TRBJ2-2; the D is unclear. The clonotype comes from a female donor in good health, enrolled as a control in a pregnancy study. Here the CDR3 reads CASSEVARRGGELFF. The CDR3 DNA follows: TGTGCCAGCAGTGAAGTTGCTCGCAGAGGCGGGGAGCTGTTTTTT.